The 29 T cell receptor beta chains reported below all come from one sample, sequenced in a study of shared clonotypes between healthy human individuals (dated by TCRdb to 2018 to 2021). The library came from the immunoSEQ multiplex PCR assay. In TCRdb, the immuneACCESS table is reduced to in-frame sequences with V and J assigned. These tables do not hold every clone; where another copy was compared, an unresolved V gene accounts for under half, and the others remain unexplained. This sample is represented by approximately 2.5 million clones; 93% of them were singletons. The leading ten clones occupy 0.36% of the sample. Sequencing was carried out using naive CD4+ T cells from PBMCs. The sample's cell subset or site label, decoded: CD45RA+ positively selected. The receptors come from a man younger than 35 in good health. Some clones in this sample may be carry-over from other donors' samples.

This chain joins TRBV5-8 and TRBJ2-5, with 7 bases aligning to TRBD1. Trimming removed 4 bases from V and 5 bases from J; junction bases left unmatched: 5. Germline assignment: CDR1 SGHTS and CDR2 YDEGEE. This CDR3 spans 13 amino acids. In nucleotides, the CDR3 is TGTGCCAGCAGCCGACAGGGTCGGGAGACCCAGTACTTC. Its translation: CASSRQGRETQYF.

The V call is TRBV6-1, the J call TRBJ1-2, with TRBD1 as a possible D gene (5 bases). The germline V and J ends were trimmed by 3 bases and 4 bases, with 12 bases remaining between them. Germline V gives CDR1 MNHNS, CDR2 SASEGT. CDR3 length equals 14 residues. The CDR3 sequence is CASSEVGAVYGYTF. CDR3 nucleotide sequence: TGTGCCAGCAGTGAGGTTGGGGCAGTCTATGGCTACACCTTC.

A word on this clone: Other DNA sequences of this sample code for an identical CDR3. The chain uses TRBV11-3 and TRBJ2-7; D uncertain. The CDR3 consists of 14 residues. Germline CDR1 reads SGHNT; CDR2 reads YENEEA. Trimming cost V 1 base and J 0 bases, with 7 bases left between them. CDR3: CASSLGGSSYEQYF. CDR3 DNA: TGTGCCAGCAGCTTAGGGGGAAGCTCCTACGAGCAGTACTTC.

This rearrangement joins TRBV9 to TRBJ1-2; D not resolved. Germline CDR1 and CDR2: SGDLS and YYNGEE. V lost 3 bases, J lost 3 bases, and 9 bases lay in between. The CDR3 length is 13 residues. The DNA of the CDR3 is TGTGCCAGCAGCGCCGATCCCCACTATGGCTACACCTTC. It codes for CASSADPHYGYTF.

The CDR3: CASSLKGRGSNNQPQHF. CDR3 bases: TGTGCCAGCAGTTTAAAGGGGAGGGGATCAAACAATCAGCCCCAGCATTTT. V and J are TRBV27 and TRBJ1-5, with D possibly being TRBD1 (5 bases). CDR3 length: 17 amino acids. The germline V gene has CDR1 MNHEY and CDR2 SMNVEV (reference sequence). V shed 2 bases and J shed 3 bases, with 17 bases lying between them.

The chain joins TRBV5-1 to TRBJ2-1; possible D gene TRBD2, 6 bases. This CDR3 contains 14 residues. Between the trimmed V and J ends, which lost 5 bases and 5 bases, there was a span of 14 bases. CDR1 SGHRS and CDR2 YFSETQ come from the germline V gene. The CDR3 nucleotides read TGCGCCAGCAGATCCGGACTAAATAACAATGAGCAGTTCTTC. The encoded protein is CASRSGLNNNEQFF. Drawing the rest from reference TRBV5-1 and TRBJ2-1, the complete variable domain is KAGVTQTPRYLIKTRGQQVTLSCSPISGHRSVSWYQQTPGQGLQFLFEYFSETQRNKGNFPGRFSGRQFSNSRSEMNVSTLELGDSALYLCASRSGLNNNEQFFGPGTRLTVL.

The table lists this clone with a count of one. V usage is TRBV6-5 and J usage is TRBJ1-2; D uncertain. V lost 5 bases and J lost 10, with 11 bases in between. Germline CDR1 reads MNHEY; CDR2 reads SVGAGI. The CDR3 consists of 11 residues. The CDR3 region is CASSTTGIYTF. CDR3 coding DNA: TGTGCCAGCAGTACTACGGGAATCTACACCTTC.

This chain links TRBV28 with TRBJ2-4, with D hard to call. CDR3 size: 16 residues. The germline gives CDR1 MDHEN, CDR2 SYDVKM. V was shortened by 5 bases and J by 3 bases, with 17 bases between the two germline ends. The CDR3 nucleotides read TGTGCCAGCAGTCCGCGTGAGTCGACTGGCAAAAACATTCAGTACTTC. Translating it yields CASSPRESTGKNIQYF.

About this clone: This sample also contains other DNA sequences that code for the same CDR3. The chain has TRBV18 and TRBJ2-1; D gene uncertain. The V end lost 1 base, the J end lost 4 bases, and 5 bases lay between the germline ends. Germline V gives CDR1 KGHSH, CDR2 LQKENI. The CDR3 totals 13 residues. The CDR3 coding sequence is TGTGCCAGCTCACCACGGCTGTACAATGAGCAGTTCTTC. Its protein product is CASSPRLYNEQFF.

The chain is built from TRBV2 and TRBJ2-7; D unclear. CDR1 and CDR2 (germline): SNHLY, FYNNEI. V lost 3 bases and J lost 2, with 5 bases in between. CDR3 length: 12 amino acids. DNA of the CDR3: TGTGCCAGCAGTGACACCCCCTACGAGCAGTACTTC. This gives the protein CASSDTPYEQYF.

This clone was seen just once. This chain links TRBV19 with TRBJ2-3; TRBD1 matches at 7 bases. Germline CDR1 and CDR2: LNHDA and SQIVND (reference sequence). The J segment lost 1 base and the V segment lost 5 bases, leaving 6 bases of the junction unmatched. The CDR3 extends over 15 amino acids. In nucleotides, the CDR3 is TGTGCCAGTAGTTCGCCAGGACAGGGCACAGATACGCAGTATTTT. It translates to CASSSPGQGTDTQYF.

This CDR3 is CASAVGAATYEQYF. The CDR3 region has the DNA TGCGCCAGCGCCGTGGGGGCCGCCACCTACGAGCAGTACTTC. The rearrangement links TRBV5-1 to TRBJ2-7; a weak D match, TRBD1 (6 bases). V dropped 7 bases and J dropped 2 bases, with 16 bases sitting between them. The CDR3 is made up of 14 amino acids. CDR1 and CDR2 from the germline V gene are SGHRS and YFSETQ.

A remark on this clone: Other DNA sequences in this sample translate to the same CDR3. The rearrangement uses TRBV28 and TRBJ2-3, with D unclear. This CDR3 has 12 residues. The V end was cut by 2 bases, the J end by 2 bases, with 2 bases between. Per germline, CDR1 MDHEN and CDR2 SYDVKM. The CDR3 reads CASSLITDTQYF. The DNA for the CDR3 is TGTGCCAGCAGTTTAATCACAGATACGCAGTATTTT.

The V call is TRBV28, the J call TRBJ2-4; TRBD2 matches at 7 bases. V was pared by 5 bases and J by 7 bases, with 8 bases of the junction left unmatched. The CDR3 is made up of 14 amino acids. Germline CDR1 and CDR2: MDHEN and SYDVKM. CDR3 nucleotide sequence: TGTGCCAGCAGTCAGACGCGGGAGATCAACATTCAGTACTTC. Translated, it gives CASSQTREINIQYF.

This chain uses TRBV5-6 with TRBJ1-5, with 9 nucleotides matching TRBD1. Germline CDR1 and CDR2: SGHDT and YYEEEE. The CDR3 runs to 14 residues. With V trimmed by 4 bases and J by 3 bases, 2 bases remained unmatched. The CDR3: CASSRTGANQPQHF. In DNA form, the CDR3 reads TGTGCCAGCAGCCGGACAGGGGCCAATCAGCCCCAGCATTTT.

The V gene is TRBV28, the J gene TRBJ2-7; the D is unclear. Trimming removed 2 bases from V and 1 base from J, with 9 bases in between. This CDR3 comprises 14 residues. The germline V gene has CDR1 MDHEN and CDR2 SYDVKM. In DNA, the CDR3 is TGTGCCAGCAGTTTAACCAGGCGATCCTACGAGCAGTACTTC. Translation: CASSLTRRSYEQYF.

This clone was seen more than once but under ten times. CDR3 loop: CASSGPFMNTEAFF. Here the CDR3 DNA reads TGCGCCAGCAGCGGACCATTCATGAACACTGAAGCTTTCTTT. V gene TRBV5-1 combines with J gene TRBJ1-1; D is uncertain. Germline V gene lookup returns CDR1 SGHRS and CDR2 YFSETQ. This CDR3 has 14 residues. V was trimmed by 4 bases and J by 0 bases, leaving 10 bases between them.

The chain links TRBV6-1 to TRBJ2-7; the D is unclear. V lost 2 bases to trimming and J lost 2 bases, with 10 bases between them. Germline V gives CDR1 MNHNS, CDR2 SASEGT. The CDR3 totals 14 residues. CDR3 nucleotide sequence: TGTGCCAGCAGTGAAAGAATAGGGACCTACGAGCAGTACTTC. This translates into CASSERIGTYEQYF.

This chain joins TRBV28 and TRBJ1-2, with 8 bases identical to TRBD1. Trimming removed 4 bases from V and 8 bases from J; junction bases left unmatched: 15. CDR1 and CDR2 (germline): MDHEN, SYDVKM. CDR3 length: 16 amino acids. The chain's CDR3 is CASSSTGARAWGGYTF. In DNA, the CDR3 is TGTGCCAGCAGTTCGACAGGGGCTAGGGCTTGGGGAGGCTACACCTTC.

This clone was detected only once. The rearrangement links TRBV5-6 to TRBJ1-3, with TRBD1 matching over 9 bases. The germline V gene has CDR1 SGHDT and CDR2 YYEEEE. This CDR3 comprises 17 residues. With V trimmed by 3 bases and J by 9 bases, 16 bases remained unmatched. The CDR3 nucleotides are TGTGCCAGCAGCTATCCGGGACAGGGAATCTTTAGATGCACCATATATTTT. Translated: CASSYPGQGIFRCTIYF.

This chain connects TRBV5-1 to TRBJ2-1; D is perhaps TRBD1 or TRBD2 (6 bases each). Looked up from germline, CDR1 is SGHRS and CDR2 is YFSETQ. Deletions cut 3 bases from V and 2 bases from J, with 18 bases between. The CDR3 is made up of 17 amino acids. This chain's CDR3 is CASSSPFRGPTYNEQFF. The DNA for the CDR3 is TGCGCCAGCAGCTCCCCCTTTCGGGGGCCGACCTACAATGAGCAGTTCTTC.

CDR3 amino acids: CASRLNPGDQPQHF. The DNA of the CDR3 is TGTGCAAGTCGCTTAAACCCGGGGGATCAGCCCCAGCATTTT. The rearrangement uses TRBV12-2 and TRBJ1-5. TRBV12-2 is marked as a pseudogene. CDR3 size: 14 residues.

The chain has TRBV6-1 and TRBJ2-5; the D is unclear. The last part of the DNA fits TRBJ2-7 better; the J call may be wrong. Germline V CDR1 and CDR2: MNHNS, SASEGT. CDR3 length equals 13 residues. The CDR3 loop reads CASSEHGVYEQYF. CDR3 DNA sequence: TGTGCCAGCAGTGAACATGGAGTTTACGAGCAGTACTTC.

This clone appeared a single time. The rearrangement joins TRBV6-4 to TRBJ2-7; 13 bases align to TRBD2. The CDR3 consists of 15 residues. Germline V gene data show CDR1 as MRHNA and CDR2 as SNTAGT. V trimming: 5 bases; J trimming: 3 bases; junction bases outside the gene matches: 4. The CDR3 is CASSLLAGGNYEQYF. CDR3 DNA sequence: TGTGCCAGCAGTTTACTAGCGGGAGGGAACTACGAGCAGTACTTC.

The gene calls are TRBV28 and TRBJ1-3, with D hard to call. V was cut by 1 base and J by 0 bases, with 7 bases left in between. The CDR3 runs to 15 residues. Germline CDR1 is MDHEN and CDR2 is SYDVKM. CDR3: CASSLLDISGNTIYF. The DNA of the CDR3 is TGTGCCAGCAGTTTATTAGATATCTCTGGAAACACCATATATTTT.

The rearrangement links TRBV7-6 to TRBJ2-2; 7 bases match TRBD2. J gave up 4 bases and V 4 bases, and 3 bases lay outside the gene matches. CDR1 SGHVS and CDR2 FNYEAQ come from the germline V gene. CDR3 size: 14 residues. The DNA for the CDR3 is TGTGCCAGCAGCTCCACGGGAGGCACCGGGGAGCTGTTTTTT. It translates to CASSSTGGTGELFF. Drawing the rest from reference TRBV7-6 and TRBJ2-2, the complete variable domain is GAGVSQSPRYKVTKRGQDVALRCDPISGHVSLYWYRQALGQGPEFLTYFNYEAQQDKSGLPNDRFSAERPEGSISTLTIQRTEQRDSAMYRCASSSTGGTGELFFGEGSRLTVL.

The gene calls are TRBV7-9 and TRBJ2-7; D is ambiguous. The CDR3 runs to 13 residues. V dropped 2 bases and J dropped 11 bases, with 16 bases sitting between them. Germline lookup yields CDR1 SEHNR and CDR2 FQNEAQ (reference sequence). The CDR3 region is CASSLPGSRAEYF. The DNA for the CDR3 is TGTGCCAGCAGCTTACCGGGCTCGCGCGCAGAGTACTTC.

The CDR3 protein is CASSLRGKGGQETQYF. The CDR3, as DNA: TGTGCCAGCAGCTTGCGAGGGAAGGGAGGACAAGAGACCCAGTACTTC. V usage is TRBV7-2 and J usage is TRBJ2-5; perhaps TRBD2 as D (6 bases). This CDR3 contains 16 residues. V lost 3 bases and J 2 bases, leaving 16 bases between the germline ends. The V gene's germline CDR1 is SGHTA and CDR2 FQGNSA.

The CDR3 nucleotides are TGTGCCAGCAGCTTAACGGACACCCCAAACATTCAGTACTTC. Translation: CASSLTDTPNIQYF. The chain couples TRBV7-4 to TRBJ2-4, with D possibly TRBD1 on 5 matching bases. This CDR3 has 14 residues. CDR1 and CDR2 (germline): SGHVT, SQSDAQ. V lost 2 bases to trimming and J lost 6 bases, with 11 bases between them.